Listed below are T cell receptor beta chains from one sample, sequenced in a study of OX40 agonist ivuxolimab in advanced cancers. Sequencing was performed with immunoSEQ multiplex PCR; in TCRdb, only in-frame clones are kept and a portion is missing. The sample lists about 62,000 clones; over 75% were seen once. The sequences come from CD4+ or CD8+ T cells sorted from blood, collected in a trial of the OX40 agonist ivuxolimab. Receptor source: an adult with an advanced solid tumor such as melanoma, head and neck, liver or kidney cancer. The CDR3 runs from the conserved cysteine through the conserved F or W. Fields, in order: CDR3 protein, CDR3 DNA, clone size, D gene, J gene, V gene. D genes are given only for firm matches. Clone size is not always given. Where it is, it says once, few, many or a class for expanded clones.

CDR3: CASSSQGAVTEAFF
DNA: TGTGCCAGCAGCTCACAGGGCGCGGTCACTGAAGCTTTCTTT
size: .
D: .
J: TRBJ1-1
V: TRBV5-4

CDR3: CASSGGAGNTQYF
DNA: TGTGCCAGCAGTGGTGGGGCCGGGAATACGCAGTATTTT
size: .
D: .
J: TRBJ2-3
V: TRBV2

CDR3: CASTLAGSQETQYF
DNA: TGTGCCAGCACCCTAGCGGGAAGTCAAGAGACCCAGTACTTC
size: .
D: TRBD2
J: TRBJ2-5
V: TRBV28

CDR3: CASSVAVQFLANTGELFF
DNA: TGTGCCAGCAGCGTAGCTGTCCAGTTCCTAGCGAACACCGGGGAGCTGTTTTTT
size: .
D: .
J: TRBJ2-2
V: TRBV9

CDR3: CASSQGQGGSGANVLTF
DNA: TGCGCCAGCAGCCAAGGGCAGGGGGGGTCTGGGGCCAACGTCCTGACTTTC
size: .
D: .
J: TRBJ2-6
V: TRBV4-1

CDR3: CASTLDGKNSPLHF
DNA: TGTGCCAGCACCTTGGACGGAAAGAATTCACCCCTCCACTTT
size: few
D: .
J: TRBJ1-6
V: TRBV6-1

CDR3: CASSPGEGNTGELFF
DNA: TGTGCCAGCAGTCCCGGGGAGGGGAACACCGGGGAGCTGTTTTTT
size: once
D: TRBD2
J: TRBJ2-2
V: TRBV6-6

CDR3: CASSPGQQPQHF
DNA: TGTGCCAGCAGCCCTGGGCAGCAGCCCCAGCATTTT
size: few
D: .
J: TRBJ1-5
V: TRBV7-9

CDR3: CASSPGGSGQETQYF
DNA: TGCGCCAGCAGCCCCGGGGGTAGCGGCCAAGAGACCCAGTACTTC
size: .
D: .
J: TRBJ2-5
V: TRBV5-1

CDR3: CASSPGTAMNTEAFF
DNA: TGTGCCAGTAGTCCAGGGACAGCCATGAACACTGAAGCTTTCTTT
size: .
D: TRBD1
J: TRBJ1-1
V: TRBV19

CDR3: CASSFEGQLPWHF
DNA: TGTGCCAGCAGCTTTGAGGGACAGCTTCCGTGGCATTTT
size: once
D: TRBD1
J: TRBJ1-5
V: TRBV5-4

CDR3: CASKGTGRSGANVLTF
DNA: TGTGCCAGCAAAGGGACAGGGCGGTCTGGGGCCAACGTCCTGACTTTC
size: .
D: TRBD1
J: TRBJ2-6
V: TRBV27

CDR3: CASSQDTQNTEAFF
DNA: TGTGCCAGCTCACAGGACACTCAGAACACTGAAGCTTTCTTT
size: .
D: .
J: TRBJ1-1
V: TRBV18

CDR3: CASSGPLAVSYNEQFF
DNA: TGTGCCAGCAGCGGACCCCTAGCAGTCTCCTACAATGAGCAGTTCTTC
size: once
D: .
J: TRBJ2-1
V: TRBV7-9

CDR3: CASSIGQGGLISYEQYF
DNA: TGTGCCAGCAGCATTGGACAGGGGGGCCTCATATCCTACGAGCAGTACTTC
size: few
D: TRBD1
J: TRBJ2-7
V: TRBV28

CDR3: CASREGGMNTEAFF
DNA: TGTGCCAGCAGGGAAGGGGGCATGAACACTGAAGCTTTCTTT
size: .
D: TRBD1
J: TRBJ1-1
V: TRBV7-9

CDR3: CASRTRTVSNQPQHF
DNA: TGTGCCAGCAGAACCCGGACGGTGAGCAATCAGCCCCAGCATTTT
size: .
D: .
J: TRBJ1-5
V: TRBV6-5

CDR3: CASSIDGTGPYQETQYF
DNA: TGTGCCAGTAGTATTGATGGGACAGGGCCATACCAAGAGACCCAGTACTTC
size: .
D: TRBD1
J: TRBJ2-5
V: TRBV19

CDR3: CASSWGRKNTDTQYF
DNA: TGTGCCAGCAGTTGGGGGAGGAAAAACACAGATACGCAGTATTTT
size: .
D: .
J: TRBJ2-3
V: TRBV28

CDR3: CASRGYGNTIYF
DNA: TGTGCCAGCAGAGGCTATGGAAACACCATATATTTT
size: .
D: .
J: TRBJ1-3
V: TRBV5-8

CDR3: CASSARTARSSYNSPLHF
DNA: TGTGCCAGCAGCGCGCGGACAGCCAGGAGCTCCTATAATTCACCCCTCCACTTT
size: .
D: .
J: TRBJ1-6
V: TRBV7-8

CDR3: CASSVTPNTEAFF
DNA: TGTGCCAGCAGCGTTACGCCAAACACTGAAGCTTTCTTT
size: .
D: .
J: TRBJ1-1
V: TRBV9

CDR3: CASSINAGRGNTEAFF
DNA: TGTGCCAGTAGTATAAATGCAGGGCGGGGGAACACTGAAGCTTTCTTT
size: .
D: .
J: TRBJ1-1
V: TRBV19

CDR3: CSVEDRGTSNYGYTF
DNA: TGCAGCGTTGAAGATCGCGGGACTTCCAACTATGGCTACACCTTC
size: .
D: .
J: TRBJ1-2
V: TRBV29-1

CDR3: CASSLEYNSGNTIYF
DNA: TGTGCCAGCAGCTTAGAGTATAACTCTGGAAACACCATATATTTT
size: .
D: .
J: TRBJ1-3
V: TRBV13

CDR3: CASSFLRDVGSPLHF
DNA: TGTGCCAGCAGTTTCCTTAGGGATGTGGGGTCACCCCTCCACTTT
size: .
D: .
J: TRBJ1-6
V: TRBV28

CDR3: CASSPTRKRDRGQFF
DNA: TGTGCCAGCAGTCCTACTAGAAAAAGAGATCGGGGGCAGTTCTTC
size: .
D: .
J: TRBJ2-1
V: TRBV27

CDR3: CASSSLFLGGLAASSYEQYF
DNA: TGTGCCAGCAGTAGCCTTTTTTTAGGGGGACTAGCGGCTTCTAGCTACGAGCAGTACTTC
size: .
D: TRBD2
J: TRBJ2-7
V: TRBV27

CDR3: CASTNAPTEAFF
DNA: TGTGCCAGCACCAACGCCCCCACTGAAGCTTTCTTT
size: .
D: .
J: TRBJ1-1
V: TRBV6-5

CDR3: CASSPSLSSGANVLTF
DNA: TGCGCCAGCAGCCCTTCCCTTAGCTCTGGGGCCAACGTCCTGACTTTC
size: .
D: .
J: TRBJ2-6
V: TRBV5-1

CDR3: CASRRTGGASTDTQYF
DNA: TGTGCCAGTAGACGAACAGGGGGTGCTAGCACAGATACGCAGTATTTT
size: .
D: TRBD1
J: TRBJ2-3
V: TRBV19

CDR3: CASSSGDRLNTEAFF
DNA: TGTGCCAGCAGCTCGGGGGACAGGCTGAACACTGAAGCTTTCTTT
size: .
D: TRBD1
J: TRBJ1-1
V: TRBV5-4

CDR3: CASSPRTGLWANEKLFF
DNA: TGTGCCAGCAGCCCCCGGACTGGTTTGTGGGCTAATGAAAAACTGTTTTTT
size: once
D: .
J: TRBJ1-4
V: TRBV7-9

CDR3: CAISPSERGEQFF
DNA: TGTGCCATCAGTCCCTCTGAGCGGGGTGAGCAGTTCTTC
size: .
D: TRBD2
J: TRBJ2-1
V: TRBV10-3

CDR3: CATSRDGASGSDTQYF
DNA: TGTGCCACCAGCAGAGATGGGGCTAGCGGGTCAGATACGCAGTATTTT
size: .
D: TRBD2
J: TRBJ2-3
V: TRBV15

CDR3: CATQSDPGGNQPQHF
DNA: TGTGCCACCCAATCTGACCCGGGGGGCAATCAGCCCCAGCATTTT
size: .
D: .
J: TRBJ1-5
V: TRBV2

CDR3: CASSEPSARVPDTQYF
DNA: TGTGCCAGCAGTGAACCCAGCGCCCGAGTCCCAGATACGCAGTATTTT
size: .
D: .
J: TRBJ2-3
V: TRBV2

CDR3: CASSLGGGNSYEQYF
DNA: TGTGCCAGCAGCTTGGGAGGCGGGAACTCCTACGAGCAGTACTTC
size: .
D: .
J: TRBJ2-7
V: TRBV5-6

CDR3: CASSLAHIAALAKNIQYF
DNA: TGTGCCAGCAGCTTAGCCCACATAGCGGCCCTAGCCAAAAACATTCAGTACTTC
size: .
D: .
J: TRBJ2-4
V: TRBV7-2

CDR3: CASSPNRIRQEKLFF
DNA: TGTGCCAGCAGCCCAAATCGAATACGACAAGAAAAACTGTTTTTT
size: .
D: .
J: TRBJ1-4
V: TRBV5-8

CDR3: CASSDNQATGAFF
DNA: TGTGCCAGCAGTGATAACCAGGCAACCGGGGCTTTCTTT
size: .
D: .
J: TRBJ1-1
V: TRBV2

CDR3: CASSSGQFTEAFF
DNA: TGTGCCAGCAGCTCGGGACAGTTCACTGAAGCTTTCTTT
size: .
D: TRBD1
J: TRBJ1-1
V: TRBV7-9

CDR3: CASTPTSGQGAIGYTF
DNA: TGTGCCAGCACCCCCACCTCGGGACAGGGGGCAATCGGCTACACCTTC
size: .
D: TRBD1
J: TRBJ1-2
V: TRBV27

CDR3: CASTLGLNTEAFF
DNA: TGTGCCAGCACCCTAGGGTTGAACACTGAAGCTTTCTTT
size: once
D: .
J: TRBJ1-1
V: TRBV2

CDR3: CASSLGALDTQYF
DNA: TGTGCCAGCAGCTTGGGTGCCTTGGATACGCAGTATTTT
size: .
D: .
J: TRBJ2-3
V: TRBV7-2

CDR3: CAISEAPLGTGNEQFF
DNA: TGTGCCATCAGTGAGGCCCCCTTAGGGACAGGCAATGAGCAGTTCTTC
size: .
D: TRBD1
J: TRBJ2-1
V: TRBV10-3

CDR3: CASSPNRNEQYF
DNA: TGTGCCAGTAGTCCCAATAGGAACGAGCAGTACTTC
size: .
D: .
J: TRBJ2-7
V: TRBV19

CDR3: CASSDSGFSYGYTF
DNA: TGTGCCAGCAGTGACTCAGGGTTCTCCTATGGCTACACCTTC
size: .
D: .
J: TRBJ1-2
V: TRBV6-4

CDR3: CASSKTGTGGTSGADVLTF
DNA: TGTGCCAGTAGTAAGACCGGGACAGGGGGGACATCTGGGGCCGACGTCCTGACTTTC
size: .
D: TRBD1
J: TRBJ2-6
V: TRBV19